These T cell receptor beta chains were read from a single sample in a study of regulatory T cells. Generated by immunoSEQ multiplex PCR, the TCRdb table keeps only in-frame clones and is missing some. The sample comprises about 23,000 clones, 88% of which are singletons, and approximately 1.3% rests with the top ten. The specimen sequenced was conventional CD4+ T cells sorted from blood. These receptors originate from a child aged 5-17 years with CD3G deficiency. CDR3s include the opening cysteine and the closing phenylalanine or tryptophan. D genes are given only for firm matches. The size field is filled for only some rows; it gives once, few, many or a size class.

TRBD1,TRBJ1-2,TRBV28,NA,CASSSRGGRNGYTF,TGTGCCAGCAGTTCCAGGGGGGGGAGGAATGGCTACACCTTC
NA,TRBJ2-7,TRBV6-6,NA,CATQEAGSYEQYF,TGTGCCACCCAAGAGGCAGGGAGCTACGAGCAGTACTTC
NA,TRBJ2-5,TRBV5-1,NA,CASSRGWAETQYF,TGCGCCAGCAGCCGTGGGTGGGCAGAGACCCAGTACTTC
NA,TRBJ2-2,TRBV21-1,NA,CASSKEGGSGELFF,TGTGCCAGCAGCAAAGAGGGGGGGTCCGGGGAGCTGTTTTTT
NA,TRBJ2-3,TRBV5-1,NA,CASAGGKTDTQYF,TGCGCCAGCGCTGGGGGGAAGACAGATACGCAGTATTTT
NA,TRBJ1-1,TRBV5-1,NA,CASSVQGGTEAFF,TGCGCCAGCAGTGTACAGGGTGGGACTGAAGCTTTCTTT
NA,TRBJ2-7,TRBV7-8,NA,CASSRGQFYEQYF,TGTGCCAGCAGCCGCGGGCAGTTCTACGAGCAGTACTTC
NA,TRBJ2-1,TRBV19,NA,CASSIGNEQFF,TGTGCCAGTAGTATAGGCAATGAGCAGTTCTTC
NA,TRBJ2-6,TRBV27,NA,CASSPAQGRRSGANVLTF,TGTGCCAGCAGTCCCGCACAGGGTCGCCGATCTGGGGCCAACGTCCTGACTTTC
NA,TRBJ1-6,TRBV10-2,NA,CASSEKASSYNSPLHF,TGCGCCAGCAGTGAGAAAGCGAGCTCCTATAATTCACCCCTCCACTTT
TRBD2,TRBJ2-7,TRBV7-2,NA,CASSISGRAYEQYF,TGTGCCAGCAGCATTAGCGGGAGGGCCTACGAGCAGTACTTC
TRBD2,TRBJ2-7,TRBV28,once,CASSSSGSYHEQYF,TGTGCCAGCAGTTCAAGCGGGAGTTACCACGAGCAGTACTTC
NA,TRBJ2-3,TRBV7-9,NA,CASSRRAFQSDTQYF,TGTGCCAGCAGCCGGAGGGCGTTTCAGTCAGATACGCAGTATTTT
NA,TRBJ2-7,TRBV7-9,NA,CASSLPGRSEQYF,TGTGCCAGCAGCTTACCGGGACGGAGCGAGCAGTACTTC
NA,TRBJ2-3,TRBV28,once,CASSLRLDRTDTQYF,TGTGCCAGCAGTTTACGGCTAGACCGCACAGATACGCAGTATTTT
NA,TRBJ2-5,TRBV25-1,few,CASSDAASQETQYF,TGTGCCAGCAGTGACGCGGCATCTCAAGAGACCCAGTACTTC
NA,TRBJ2-3,TRBV5-1,NA,CASSLGSLTVGRTDTQYF,TGCGCCAGCAGCTTGGGAAGCCTGACAGTCGGGAGAACAGATACGCAGTATTTT
NA,TRBJ2-5,TRBV28,NA,CASSSPGTQQETQYF,TGTGCCAGCAGCTCCCCGGGAACCCAACAAGAGACCCAGTACTTC
NA,TRBJ2-7,TRBV11-3,NA,CASSLGGPTYEQYF,TGTGCCAGCAGCTTAGGGGGACCGACCTACGAGCAGTACTTC
NA,TRBJ2-5,TRBV20-1,NA,CSAKREETQYF,TGCAGTGCTAAGCGGGAAGAGACCCAGTACTTC
TRBD2,TRBJ2-2,TRBV30,NA,CAWSDPSGSTGELFF,TGTGCCTGGAGTGATCCTAGCGGGAGCACCGGGGAGCTGTTTTTT
TRBD1,TRBJ2-7,TRBV11-3,NA,CASSSGTGGKAYEQYF,TGTGCCAGCAGCTCGGGGACAGGGGGAAAGGCCTACGAGCAGTACTTC
TRBD1,TRBJ2-7,TRBV10-2,NA,CASSETRGAGGYEQYF,TGCGCCAGCAGTGAGACTAGAGGGGCAGGGGGCTACGAGCAGTACTTC
TRBD2,TRBJ2-5,TRBV5-1,NA,CASSLASSGSGETQYF,TGCGCCAGCAGCTTGGCTTCTAGCGGGAGTGGAGAGACCCAGTACTTC
TRBD1,TRBJ2-3,TRBV5-1,NA,CASSYRGRGDTQYF,TGCGCCAGCAGCTATAGGGGGCGCGGAGATACGCAGTATTTT
NA,TRBJ2-2,TRBV19,NA,CASSSRAAAGELFF,TGTGCCAGTAGTAGTAGGGCTGCTGCCGGGGAGCTGTTTTTT